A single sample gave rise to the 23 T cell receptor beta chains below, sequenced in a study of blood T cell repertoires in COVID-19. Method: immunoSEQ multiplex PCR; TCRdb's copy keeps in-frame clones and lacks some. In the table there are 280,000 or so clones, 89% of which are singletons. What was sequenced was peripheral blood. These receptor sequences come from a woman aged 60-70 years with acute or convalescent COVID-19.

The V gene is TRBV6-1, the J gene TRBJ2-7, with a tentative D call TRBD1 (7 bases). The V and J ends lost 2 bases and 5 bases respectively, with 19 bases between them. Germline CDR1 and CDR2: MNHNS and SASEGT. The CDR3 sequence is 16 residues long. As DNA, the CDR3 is TGTGCCAGCAGTGAACATCCAGGGGGGACTCCTAACGAGCAGTACTTC. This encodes CASSEHPGGTPNEQYF.

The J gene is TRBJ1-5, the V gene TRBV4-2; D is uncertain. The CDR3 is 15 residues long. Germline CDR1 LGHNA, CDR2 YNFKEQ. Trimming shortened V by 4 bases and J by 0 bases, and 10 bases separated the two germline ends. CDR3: CASSPQEGSNQPQHF. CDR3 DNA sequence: TGTGCCAGCAGCCCCCAAGAGGGTAGCAATCAGCCCCAGCATTTT.

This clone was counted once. The CDR3 sequence: CASSYSGGFGYTF. As DNA, the CDR3 is TGTGCCAGCAGTTATTCAGGGGGCTTCGGCTACACCTTC. The rearrangement links TRBV6-2 or TRBV6-3 to TRBJ1-2; 8 bases line up with TRBD1. The J segment lost 8 bases and the V segment lost 3 bases, leaving 5 bases of the junction unmatched. The germline V gene has CDR1 MNHEY and CDR2 SVGEGT. The CDR3 contains 13 residues.

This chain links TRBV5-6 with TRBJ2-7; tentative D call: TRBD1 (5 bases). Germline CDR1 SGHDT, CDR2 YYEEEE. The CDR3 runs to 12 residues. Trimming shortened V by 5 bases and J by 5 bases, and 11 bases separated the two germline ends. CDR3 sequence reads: CASSGAPNEQYF. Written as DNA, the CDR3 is TGTGCCAGCAGTGGGGCGCCGAACGAGCAGTACTTC.

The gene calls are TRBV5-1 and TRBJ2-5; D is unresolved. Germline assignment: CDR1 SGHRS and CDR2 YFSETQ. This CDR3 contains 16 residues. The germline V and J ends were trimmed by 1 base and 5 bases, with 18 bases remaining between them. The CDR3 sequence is CASSLYTEWQEETQYF. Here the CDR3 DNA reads TGCGCCAGCAGCTTGTATACGGAGTGGCAAGAGGAGACCCAGTACTTC. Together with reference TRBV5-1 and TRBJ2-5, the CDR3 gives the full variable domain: KAGVTQTPRYLIKTRGQQVTLSCSPISGHRSVSWYQQTPGQGLQFLFEYFSETQRNKGNFPGRFSGRQFSNSRSEMNVSTLELGDSALYLCASSLYTEWQEETQYFGPGTRLLVL.

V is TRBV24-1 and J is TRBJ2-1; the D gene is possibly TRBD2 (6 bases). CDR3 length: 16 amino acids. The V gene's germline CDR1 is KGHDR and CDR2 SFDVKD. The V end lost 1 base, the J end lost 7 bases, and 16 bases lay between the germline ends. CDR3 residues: CATSDFRGSGGNEQFF. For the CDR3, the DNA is TGTGCCACCAGTGATTTCCGGGGGTCAGGAGGGAATGAGCAGTTCTTC.

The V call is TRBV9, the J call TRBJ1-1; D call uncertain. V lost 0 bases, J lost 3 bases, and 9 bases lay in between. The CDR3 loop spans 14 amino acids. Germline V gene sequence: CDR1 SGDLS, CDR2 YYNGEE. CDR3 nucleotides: TGTGCCAGCAGCGTAGGAGGCCGGGACACTGAAGCTTTCTTT. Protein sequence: CASSVGGRDTEAFF.

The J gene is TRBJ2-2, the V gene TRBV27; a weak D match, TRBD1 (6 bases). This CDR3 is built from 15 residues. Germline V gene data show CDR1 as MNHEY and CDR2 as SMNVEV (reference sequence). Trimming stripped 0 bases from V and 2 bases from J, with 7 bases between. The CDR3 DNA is TGTGCCAGCAGTTTATCACAGGGCAACACCGGGGAGCTGTTTTTT. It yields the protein CASSLSQGNTGELFF.

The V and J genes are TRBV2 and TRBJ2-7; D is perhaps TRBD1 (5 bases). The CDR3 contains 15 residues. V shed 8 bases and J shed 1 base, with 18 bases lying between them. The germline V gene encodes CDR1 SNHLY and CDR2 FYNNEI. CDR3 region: CASADGRQKSYEQYF. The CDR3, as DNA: TGTGCCAGCGCCGATGGAAGACAGAAATCCTACGAGCAGTACTTC.

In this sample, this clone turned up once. CDR3 coding DNA: TGTGCCTGGAGTGCCGACAGGGGCACAGATACGCAGTATTTT. This encodes CAWSADRGTDTQYF. The V and J genes are TRBV30 and TRBJ2-3; TRBD1 aligns across 7 bases. The J segment lost 1 base and the V segment lost 1 base, leaving 2 bases of the junction unmatched. CDR1 GTSNPN and CDR2 SVGIG come from the germline V gene (reference sequence). There are 14 residues in the CDR3.

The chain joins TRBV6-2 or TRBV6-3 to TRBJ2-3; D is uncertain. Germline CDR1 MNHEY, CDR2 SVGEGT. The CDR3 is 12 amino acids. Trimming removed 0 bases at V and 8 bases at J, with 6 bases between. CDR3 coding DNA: TGTGCCAGCAGTTACTCGCCGGGTACGCAGTATTTT. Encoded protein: CASSYSPGTQYF.

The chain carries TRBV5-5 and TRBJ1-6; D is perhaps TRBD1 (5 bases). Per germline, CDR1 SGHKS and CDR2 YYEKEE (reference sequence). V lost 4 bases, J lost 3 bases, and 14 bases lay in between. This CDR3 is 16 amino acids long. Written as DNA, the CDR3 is TGTGCCAGCAGCCCAACCCCGCAGGGCTATAATTCACCCCTCCACTTT. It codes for CASSPTPQGYNSPLHF. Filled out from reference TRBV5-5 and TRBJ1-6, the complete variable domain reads DAGVTQSPTHLIKTRGQQVTLRCSPISGHKSVSWYQQVLGQGPQFIFQYYEKEERGRGNFPDRFSARQFPNYSSELNVNALLLGDSALYLCASSPTPQGYNSPLHFGNGTRLTVT.

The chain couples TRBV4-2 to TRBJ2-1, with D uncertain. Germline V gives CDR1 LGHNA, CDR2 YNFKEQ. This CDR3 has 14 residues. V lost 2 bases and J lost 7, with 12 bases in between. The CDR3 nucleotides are TGTGCCAGCAGCCAACCTACCCCGTCTAATGAGCAGTTCTTC. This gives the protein CASSQPTPSNEQFF.

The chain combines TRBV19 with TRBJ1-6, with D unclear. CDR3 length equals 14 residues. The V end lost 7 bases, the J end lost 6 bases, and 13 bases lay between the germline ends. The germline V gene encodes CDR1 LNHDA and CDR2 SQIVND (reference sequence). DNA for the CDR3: TGTGCCAGTACCCTAACGGGGAGTAATTCACCCCTCCACTTT. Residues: CASTLTGSNSPLHF.

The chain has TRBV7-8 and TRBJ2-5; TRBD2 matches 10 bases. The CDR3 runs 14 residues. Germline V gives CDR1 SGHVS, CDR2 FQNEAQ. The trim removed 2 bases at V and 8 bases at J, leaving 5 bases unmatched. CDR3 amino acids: CASSLSGGAFTQYF. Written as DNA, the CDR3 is TGTGCCAGCAGCTTAAGCGGGGGGGCCTTCACCCAGTACTTC.

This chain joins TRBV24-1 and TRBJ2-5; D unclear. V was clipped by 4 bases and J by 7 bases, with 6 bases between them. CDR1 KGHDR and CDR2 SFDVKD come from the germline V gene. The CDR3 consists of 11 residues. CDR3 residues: CATSDGGTQYF. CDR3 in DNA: TGTGCCACCAGTGACGGTGGGACCCAGTACTTC.

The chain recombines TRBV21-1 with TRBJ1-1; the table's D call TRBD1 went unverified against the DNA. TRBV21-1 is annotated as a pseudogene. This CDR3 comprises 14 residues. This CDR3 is CASGQGAVNTEAFF. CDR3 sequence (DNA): TGTGCCAGCGGACAGGGGGCTGTGAACACTGAAGCTTTCTTT.

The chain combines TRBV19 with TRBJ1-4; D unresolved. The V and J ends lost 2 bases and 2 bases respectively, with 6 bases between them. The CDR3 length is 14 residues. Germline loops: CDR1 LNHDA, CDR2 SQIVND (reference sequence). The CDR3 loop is CASSITGTNEKLFF. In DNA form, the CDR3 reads TGTGCCAGTAGTATAACCGGGACTAATGAAAAACTGTTTTTT.

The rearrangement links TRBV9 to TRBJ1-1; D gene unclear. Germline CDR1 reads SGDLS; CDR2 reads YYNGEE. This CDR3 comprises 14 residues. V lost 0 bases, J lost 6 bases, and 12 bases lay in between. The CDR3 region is CASSVDNRRAEAFF. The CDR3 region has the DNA TGTGCCAGCAGCGTAGATAACCGACGGGCTGAAGCTTTCTTT.

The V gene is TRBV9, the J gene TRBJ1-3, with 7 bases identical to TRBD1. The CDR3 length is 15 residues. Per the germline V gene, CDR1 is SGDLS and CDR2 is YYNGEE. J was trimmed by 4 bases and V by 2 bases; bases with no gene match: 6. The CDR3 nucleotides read TGTGCCAGCAGCGTCGGACAGGCCGGAGGAAACACCATATATTTT. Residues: CASSVGQAGGNTIYF.

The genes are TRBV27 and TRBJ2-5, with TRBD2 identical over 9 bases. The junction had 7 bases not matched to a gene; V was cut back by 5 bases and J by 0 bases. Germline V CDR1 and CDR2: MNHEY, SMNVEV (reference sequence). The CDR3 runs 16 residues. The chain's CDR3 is CASSPIAGDHQETQYF. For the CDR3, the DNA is TGTGCCAGCAGTCCCATAGCGGGAGACCACCAAGAGACCCAGTACTTC.

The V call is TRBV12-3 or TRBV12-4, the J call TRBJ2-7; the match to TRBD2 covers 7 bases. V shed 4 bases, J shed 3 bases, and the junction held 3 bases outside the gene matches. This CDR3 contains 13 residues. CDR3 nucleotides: TGTGCCAGCAGTTCGGGGGGTAGCTACGAGCAGTACTTC. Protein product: CASSSGGSYEQYF.

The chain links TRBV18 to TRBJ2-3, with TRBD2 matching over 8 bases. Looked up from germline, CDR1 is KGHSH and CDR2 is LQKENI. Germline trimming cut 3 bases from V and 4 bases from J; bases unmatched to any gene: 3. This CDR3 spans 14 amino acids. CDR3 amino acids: CASSPSTSADTQYF. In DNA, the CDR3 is TGTGCCAGCTCACCGTCGACTAGCGCAGATACGCAGTATTTT.